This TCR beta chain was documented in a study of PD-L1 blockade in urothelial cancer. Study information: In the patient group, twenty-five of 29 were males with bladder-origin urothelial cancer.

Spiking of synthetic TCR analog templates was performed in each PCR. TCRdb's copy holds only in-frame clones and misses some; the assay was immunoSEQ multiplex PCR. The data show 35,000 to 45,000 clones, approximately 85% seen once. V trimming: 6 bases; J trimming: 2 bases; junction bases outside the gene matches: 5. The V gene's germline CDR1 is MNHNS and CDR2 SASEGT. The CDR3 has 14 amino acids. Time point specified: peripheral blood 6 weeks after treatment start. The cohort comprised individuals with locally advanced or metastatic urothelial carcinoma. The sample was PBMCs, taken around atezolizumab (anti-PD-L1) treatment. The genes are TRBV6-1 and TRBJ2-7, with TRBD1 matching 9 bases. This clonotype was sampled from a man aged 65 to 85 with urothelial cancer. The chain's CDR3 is CASSRDRVTYEQYF. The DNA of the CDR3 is TGTGCCAGCAGCCGGGACAGGGTCACCTACGAGCAGTACTTC.